Presented here are 10 T cell receptor beta chains from one specimen sequenced in a study of shared clonotypes between healthy human individuals. Naive CD8 cells comprised CD45RO-negative, CCR7-positively selected cells, excluding terminally differentiated effector memory CD45RA+ cells. Measured with immunoSEQ multiplex PCR; TCRdb has only the in-frame clones, and not every one. The sample contains roughly 2,000,000 clones, over 85% of which appear only once. The sequenced material came from naive CD8+ T cells sorted from blood. The source is a man younger than 30 in good health.

The gene calls are TRBV27 and TRBJ2-2; no clear D gene. CDR1 and CDR2 from the germline V gene are MNHEY and SMNVEV (reference sequence). The CDR3 spans 14 residues. The V end was cut by 1 base, the J end by 5 bases, with 8 bases between. CDR3 sequence (DNA): TGTGCCAGCAGTTTATGGGCCGATACCGGGGAGCTGTTTTTT. Translating it yields CASSLWADTGELFF.

The chain uses TRBV28 and TRBJ1-1; maybe TRBD1 (5 bases). The CDR3 extends over 14 amino acids. CDR1 MDHEN and CDR2 SYDVKM come from the germline V gene. V was shortened by 3 bases and J by 6 bases, with 14 bases between the two germline ends. The CDR3 DNA follows: TGTGCCAGCAGTTTCTACCAGGGATACCCTGAAGCTTTCTTT. As protein: CASSFYQGYPEAFF.

This clone was picked up one time. This chain connects TRBV5-1 to TRBJ2-5; tentatively, D is TRBD1 (6 bases). Germline CDR1 reads SGHRS; CDR2 reads YFSETQ. The CDR3 consists of 14 residues. Trimming removed 4 bases from V and 1 base from J, with 11 bases in between. CDR3 sequence (DNA): TGCGCCAGCAGCCCGGACAGTCCCCAAGAGACCCAGTACTTC. It yields the protein CASSPDSPQETQYF.

The chain recombines TRBV12-5 with TRBJ2-7; either TRBD1 or TRBD2 may fit D (5 bases each). The CDR3 totals 18 residues. The germline V and J ends were trimmed by 5 bases and 0 bases, with 23 bases remaining between them. Germline V gene data show CDR1 as LGHNT and CDR2 as FRNRAP. Written as DNA, the CDR3 is TGTGCTAGTGGTCCCCCCAGTCCCTCGGGGCCTTCCTCCTACGAGCAGTACTTC. Its protein product is CASGPPSPSGPSSYEQYF.

The rearrangement joins TRBV7-9 to TRBJ1-2, with 11 bases lining up with TRBD1. This CDR3 is built from 18 residues. In germline, CDR1 is SEHNR, CDR2 FQNEAQ (reference sequence). Unmatched junction bases numbered 21, after V lost 7 bases and J lost 8 bases. CDR3 sequence (DNA): TGTGCCAGCACTCTACCATCCGGGACAGGGGGGAATTTGTTCGGCTACACCTTC. This translates into CASTLPSGTGGNLFGYTF.

V and J are TRBV6-4 and TRBJ2-1; TRBD1 matches at 10 bases. Germline assignment: CDR1 MRHNA and CDR2 SNTAGT. The CDR3 runs to 15 residues. The trim removed 2 bases at V and 7 bases at J, leaving 5 bases unmatched. For the CDR3, the DNA is TGTGCCAGCAGTGACGAGACAGGGGGCTATAATGAGCAGTTCTTC. Translating gives CASSDETGGYNEQFF.

V usage is TRBV7-9 and J usage is TRBJ1-1, with a weak D call TRBD1 (6 bases). Trimming took off 2 bases at V and 0 bases at J, with 13 bases between the two ends. The CDR3 has 16 amino acids. CDR1 and CDR2 (germline): SEHNR, FQNEAQ (reference sequence). The CDR3 loop reads CASSLKGEGLNTEAFF. The CDR3, as DNA: TGTGCCAGCAGCTTAAAGGGGGAGGGCCTGAACACTGAAGCTTTCTTT. Using reference TRBV7-9 and TRBJ1-1 for the parts outside the CDR3, the full variable domain is DTGVSQNPRHKITKRGQNVTFRCDPISEHNRLYWYRQTLGQGPEFLTYFQNEAQLEKSRLLSDRFSAERPKGSFSTLEIQRTEQGDSAMYLCASSLKGEGLNTEAFFGQGTRLTVV.

The gene calls are TRBV30 and TRBJ1-2; D is uncertain. V was trimmed by 2 bases and J by 6 bases, leaving 19 bases between them. Per the germline V gene, CDR1 is GTSNPN and CDR2 is SVGIG (reference sequence). The CDR3 contains 15 residues. Written as DNA, the CDR3 is TGTGCCTGGAGTTGGGAGGACGGCTCCTCGGATGGCTACACCTTC. Residues: CAWSWEDGSSDGYTF.

The chain combines TRBV27 with TRBJ2-7, with 10 bases identical to TRBD1. Germline assignment: CDR1 MNHEY and CDR2 SMNVEV (reference sequence). Trimming took 5 bases from V and 4 from J; bases not matched to a gene: 14. This CDR3 contains 17 residues. As DNA, the CDR3 is TGTGCCAGCAGTACGCTCACCCCCGACAGGGGGCATTACGAGCAGTACTTC. This translates into CASSTLTPDRGHYEQYF.

V usage is TRBV5-4 and J usage is TRBJ2-5, with unresolved D. Germline V gene lookup returns CDR1 SGHNT and CDR2 YYREEE (reference sequence). V dropped 2 bases and J dropped 5 bases, with 10 bases sitting between them. CDR3 length: 13 residues. CDR3 residues: CASSLSPVETQYF. CDR3 sequence (DNA): TGTGCCAGCAGCTTATCACCAGTGGAGACCCAGTACTTC.